A selection of T cell receptor beta chains follows, all from one sample in a study of blood T cell repertoires in COVID-19. Profiled with immunoSEQ multiplex PCR; TCRdb holds only in-frame clones, not every one. The sample holds approximately 490,000 clones, 80% to 90% seen once. Sequenced sample: PBMCs or T cells enriched from blood (not recorded which). All receptors come from an older woman who had recovered from COVID-19. Both conserved end residues are part of each CDR3. D genes are given only for firm matches. Clone size is stated in some rows and not others, as once, few, many or a class when expanded.

j_gene | abundance | v_gene | d_gene | CDR3nt | CDR3aa
TRBJ2-7 | - | TRBV27 | - | TGTGCCAGCTCCTGGACGGGGAGGGAGCAGTACTTC | CASSWTGREQYF
TRBJ1-2 | - | TRBV20-1 | - | TGCAGTGCACCTACAGCGGGCGGCTACACCTTC | CSAPTAGGYTF
TRBJ2-1 | - | TRBV19 | TRBD2 | TGTGCCAGGTTAGCGGGGGGCAACCCCAACTACGTGTATGAGCAGTTCTTC | CARLAGGNPNYVYEQFF
TRBJ1-2 | - | TRBV18 | TRBD1 | TGTGCCAGCTCACCCGTCGACAGGGTTAACTATGGCTACACCTTC | CASSPVDRVNYGYTF
TRBJ1-2 | - | TRBV29-1 | - | TGCAGCGTGACACCCAGTGGAGGTGTCTATGGCTACACCTTC | CSVTPSGGVYGYTF
TRBJ2-1 | - | TRBV2 | - | TGTGCCAGCAGTGAATTCACAATGGGGAGCAATGAGCAGTTCTTC | CASSEFTMGSNEQFF
TRBJ2-5 | few | TRBV27 | TRBD2 | TGTGCCAGCAGTCCATGGACTAGCGGGCAAGAGACCCAGTACTTC | CASSPWTSGQETQYF
TRBJ1-2 | - | TRBV3-1/TRBV3-2 | TRBD1 | TGTGCCAGCAGCCAGCAGGGGGTATCGTACGGCTACACCTTC | CASSQQGVSYGYTF
TRBJ1-2 | - | TRBV6-5 | - | TGTGCCAGCGCCTCGTCAGCGGGTGGCTACACCTTC | CASASSAGGYTF
TRBJ2-3 | - | TRBV7-2 | - | TGTGCCAGCAGCTTAGGTACGGGGTGGGGCACAGATACGCAGTATTTT | CASSLGTGWGTDTQYF
TRBJ1-1 | few | TRBV12-3/TRBV12-4 | - | TGTGCCAGCAGTTTAATGCAGGGGGAAGCTTTCTTT | CASSLMQGEAFF
TRBJ1-5 | - | TRBV24-1 | - | TGCCCGGACAGCTATCAGCCCCAGCATTTT | CPDSYQPQHF
TRBJ1-1 | - | TRBV19 | TRBD1 | TGTGCCAGTAGAGACACGAGCAGGGGGCTCGGTACTGAAGCTTTCTTT | CASRDTSRGLGTEAFF
TRBJ2-2 | - | TRBV5-1 | - | TGCGCCAGCCGACTTGCGTGGCAGGGGGGTTCGGGCACCGGGGAGCTGTTTTTT | CASRLAWQGGSGTGELFF
TRBJ2-2 | - | TRBV19 | - | TGTGCCAGTACAAGACAGGTTTTTGGCGGGGAGCTGTTTTTT | CASTRQVFGGELFF
TRBJ1-2 | - | TRBV2 | - | TGTGCCAGCAGTGAATCAACCGGGTCGGGCTACACCTTC | CASSESTGSGYTF
TRBJ2-5 | - | TRBV25-1 | TRBD2 | TGTGCCAGCAGTGAATCCGGGAGGTTCCAAGAGACCCAGTACTTC | CASSESGRFQETQYF
TRBJ2-1 | - | TRBV10-1 | TRBD1 | TGCGCCAGCAGTAAAACCGGGACAGGGGTGGATGAGCAGTTCTTC | CASSKTGTGVDEQFF
TRBJ2-1 | many | TRBV3-1/TRBV3-2 | TRBD2 | TGTGCCAGCAGCCAAGAGCGTCTAGCGGGGCGCCCCCCCTACAATGAGCAGTTCTTC | CASSQERLAGRPPYNEQFF
TRBJ2-1 | - | TRBV27 | - | TGTGCCAGCAGTCCCGCCCGAGGGGGGGCCTACAATGAGCAGTTCTTC | CASSPARGGAYNEQFF
TRBJ2-5 | - | TRBV19 | TRBD1 | TGTGCCAGTGCTGAGACAGGGGTCACAGAGACCCAGTACTTC | CASAETGVTETQYF
TRBJ1-1 | - | TRBV14 | - | TGTGCCAGCAGCCCCCGGGGGGGGTTTGAAGCTTTCTTT | CASSPRGGFEAFF
TRBJ2-4 | once | TRBV4-1 | TRBD2 | TGCGCCAGCAGCCAAGTAGCGGGGGCGCAGTCTGGCATTCAGTACTTC | CASSQVAGAQSGIQYF
TRBJ2-3 | - | TRBV7-2 | TRBD2 | TGTGCCAGCAGCTCGGCCGCTAGCGGGGGGATAGATACGCAGTATTTT | CASSSAASGGIDTQYF
TRBJ2-5 | - | TRBV2 | - | TGTGCCAGCAGTGACAGGGGAGAGACCCAGTACTTC | CASSDRGETQYF
TRBJ1-1 | - | TRBV28 | - | TGTGCCAGCAGTTCCCACGGGAACACTGAAGCTTTCTTT | CASSSHGNTEAFF
TRBJ2-3 | - | TRBV5-1 | TRBD2 | TGCGCCAGCAGCCAATCCGGGACTAGCGGGGGGATGGATACGCAGTATTTT | CASSQSGTSGGMDTQYF
TRBJ1-4 | few | TRBV4-1 | - | TGCGCCAGCAGCCAATTGGGCGACAGGAGCTATGAAAAACTGTTTTTT | CASSQLGDRSYEKLFF
TRBJ2-7 | - | TRBV15 | TRBD1 | TGTGCCACCAGCAGAGCAACAGGGGGTAATTACGAGCAGTACTTC | CATSRATGGNYEQYF
TRBJ1-4 | once | TRBV7-9 | - | TGTGCCAGCAGCTTAGGGCCCCTCGAGGGTGAAAAACTGTTTTTT | CASSLGPLEGEKLFF
TRBJ2-3 | - | TRBV11-3 | - | TGTGCCAGCAGCCCGGGGGACAGTCACACAGATACGCAGTATTTT | CASSPGDSHTDTQYF
TRBJ2-3 | - | TRBV10-1 | TRBD1 | TGCGCCAGCAGTGAAAGGGGCAGGGGGCCCGGAGATACGCAGTATTTT | CASSERGRGPGDTQYF
TRBJ2-2 | few | TRBV30 | TRBD1 | TGTGCCTGGAGTATACCCGGGACAGGGGGTACGAACACCGGGGAGCTGTTTTTT | CAWSIPGTGGTNTGELFF